This TCR beta chain was captured by sequencing in a study of T cells after yellow fever vaccination. TCRdb passed the 5' RACE reads through MiXCR, listing each CDR3 protein once. The sample records some 390,000 distinct CDR3 sequences, about 19% being singletons. This clonotype was counted a few times. There are 16 residues in the CDR3. Germline V lookup: CDR1 DFQATT, CDR2 SNEGSKA (reference sequence). V was trimmed by 3 bases and J by 4 bases, leaving 21 bases between them. The specimen comprised PBMCs, sampled before the yellow fever booster vaccination. The chain has TRBV20-1 and TRBJ1-1; D is unclear. This clonotype was obtained from a man between 18 and 35 years old who received the YFV17D yellow fever vaccine. The CDR3 here is CSASAAGLLGGTEAFF. In DNA, the CDR3 is TGCAGTGCTAGTGCGGCGGGTCTCCTCGGTGGCACTGAAGCTTTCTTT.